This TCR beta chain was captured in a study of T cell repertoires in cytomegalovirus infection. TCRdb reanalysed the reads using MiXCR and keeps one entry per CDR3 protein. The repertoire holds some 900,000 distinct CDR3 sequences, with approximately 32% as singletons. Of note for this clonotype: Its antigen is not identified.

Germline lookup yields CDR1 MGHRA and CDR2 YSYEKL. The V end lost 0 bases, the J end lost 9 bases, and 9 bases lay between the germline ends. This CDR3 comprises 14 residues. The source was cultured CD8+ T cells from PBMCs, collected from culture after CMV antigen stimulation. The chain employs TRBV4-1 and TRBJ1-6; possibly TRBD1 for D (5 bases). This clonotype originated in a human donor in good health (CMV status not recorded). Some clones in this sample may be carry-over from other donors' samples. The CDR3 spells CASSQDPGGSPLHF. The CDR3 DNA is TGCGCCAGCAGCCAAGATCCCGGGGGTTCACCCCTCCACTTT.